Listed below are T cell receptor beta chains from one sample, sequenced in a study of blood T cell repertoires in COVID-19. Libraries were prepared by immunoSEQ multiplex PCR; TCRdb keeps only in-frame clonotypes and omits some of them. The table shows about 39,000 clones, with approximately 73% occurring only once. What was sequenced was peripheral blood. All receptors come from an elderly man with acute or convalescent COVID-19. Both conserved end residues are part of each CDR3. Fields, in order: clone size, V gene, J gene, D gene, CDR3 DNA, CDR3 protein. The D gene is left open where the match is weak. Expanded clones get a size class; other rows say once, few or many, or leave the size out.

clone_size: NA; v_call: TRBV7-2; j_call: TRBJ2-1; d_call: NA; cdr3_nt: TGTGCCAGCAGCTTATTAGCAGGAGGGAGTTCGTCCTACAATGAGCAGTTCTTC; cdr3_aa: CASSLLAGGSSSYNEQFF
clone_size: NA; v_call: TRBV20-1; j_call: TRBJ2-1; d_call: NA; cdr3_nt: TGCAGTGCCGCCCTAAATGAGCAGTTCTTC; cdr3_aa: CSAALNEQFF
clone_size: NA; v_call: TRBV10-3; j_call: TRBJ1-3; d_call: NA; cdr3_nt: TGTGCCATCAGTGAGTCGCTCAAACTTCGCTCTGGAAACACCATATATTTT; cdr3_aa: CAISESLKLRSGNTIYF
clone_size: NA; v_call: TRBV27; j_call: TRBJ1-1; d_call: NA; cdr3_nt: TGTGCCAGCAGCCGTAGCAGCGCCGTCCGGAACACTGAAGCTTTCTTT; cdr3_aa: CASSRSSAVRNTEAFF
clone_size: NA; v_call: TRBV5-4; j_call: TRBJ1-1; d_call: NA; cdr3_nt: TGTGCCAGCAGCTTGGGCGGGTCGAACACTGAAGCTTTCTTT; cdr3_aa: CASSLGGSNTEAFF
clone_size: NA; v_call: TRBV7-9; j_call: TRBJ2-3; d_call: NA; cdr3_nt: TGTGCCAGCAGCCTCGGGGGAGGTAATACGCAGTATTTT; cdr3_aa: CASSLGGGNTQYF
clone_size: once; v_call: TRBV11-2; j_call: TRBJ2-5; d_call: TRBD2; cdr3_nt: TGTGCCAGCAGCCCGGGACTAGCGGGAGGGGAAGAGACCCAGTACTTC; cdr3_aa: CASSPGLAGGEETQYF
clone_size: NA; v_call: TRBV20-1; j_call: TRBJ2-7; d_call: NA; cdr3_nt: TGCAGTGCTAGTACTCTGTCCTACGAGCAGTACTTC; cdr3_aa: CSASTLSYEQYF
clone_size: NA; v_call: TRBV15; j_call: TRBJ2-2; d_call: NA; cdr3_nt: TGTGCCACCAGCAGAGTTGGGGGGACCGGGGAGCTGTTTTTT; cdr3_aa: CATSRVGGTGELFF
clone_size: NA; v_call: TRBV6-2/TRBV6-3; j_call: TRBJ2-7; d_call: NA; cdr3_nt: TGTGCCAGCAGTTACTTAATCCGGCAGGTCGCCTCCTACGAGCAGTACTTC; cdr3_aa: CASSYLIRQVASYEQYF
clone_size: NA; v_call: TRBV29-1; j_call: TRBJ1-1; d_call: NA; cdr3_nt: TGCAGCGTTGAAGTAGGGGCGAACACTGAAGCTTTCTTT; cdr3_aa: CSVEVGANTEAFF
clone_size: NA; v_call: TRBV19; j_call: TRBJ2-1; d_call: NA; cdr3_nt: TGTGCCAGTAGTATGGGGGACACCTCCTACAATGAGCAGTTCTTC; cdr3_aa: CASSMGDTSYNEQFF
clone_size: NA; v_call: TRBV2; j_call: TRBJ2-7; d_call: TRBD2; cdr3_nt: TGTGCCAGCAGAGCGGGGAGCTCCTACGAGCAGTACTTC; cdr3_aa: CASRAGSSYEQYF
clone_size: NA; v_call: TRBV29-1; j_call: TRBJ2-1; d_call: NA; cdr3_nt: TGCAGCGTTTCGCGACAGTACAATGAGCAGTTCTTC; cdr3_aa: CSVSRQYNEQFF
clone_size: NA; v_call: TRBV6-2/TRBV6-3; j_call: TRBJ2-5; d_call: NA; cdr3_nt: TGTGCCAGCAGTTGGGGCAGATTGGAGACCCAGTACTTC; cdr3_aa: CASSWGRLETQYF
clone_size: NA; v_call: TRBV6-5; j_call: TRBJ1-1; d_call: NA; cdr3_nt: TGTGCCAGCAGTTACTCCCGGGGGTACACTGAAGCTTTCTTT; cdr3_aa: CASSYSRGYTEAFF
clone_size: NA; v_call: TRBV10-3; j_call: TRBJ1-1; d_call: TRBD1; cdr3_nt: TGTGCCATCAGTGGGACAGGGACCACTGAAGCTTTCTTT; cdr3_aa: CAISGTGTTEAFF
clone_size: few; v_call: TRBV2; j_call: TRBJ1-1; d_call: NA; cdr3_nt: TGTGCCAGCAGTGTAAACAGCCGGAACACTGAAGCTTTCTTT; cdr3_aa: CASSVNSRNTEAFF
clone_size: NA; v_call: TRBV19; j_call: TRBJ1-6; d_call: TRBD1; cdr3_nt: TGTGCCAGTAGCACCGGACAGGGGCATAATTCACCCCTCCACTTT; cdr3_aa: CASSTGQGHNSPLHF
clone_size: NA; v_call: TRBV5-6; j_call: TRBJ2-5; d_call: TRBD2; cdr3_nt: TGTGCCAGCAGCTCGCTCGGGGAGGGCGGGAGTAGGGAGACCCAGTACTTC; cdr3_aa: CASSSLGEGGSRETQYF
clone_size: NA; v_call: TRBV6-5; j_call: TRBJ1-6; d_call: TRBD1; cdr3_nt: TGTGCCAGCAGTCAGGACAGGGACTATAATTCACCCCTCCACTTT; cdr3_aa: CASSQDRDYNSPLHF
clone_size: NA; v_call: TRBV19; j_call: TRBJ1-2; d_call: TRBD1; cdr3_nt: TGTGCCAGTAGCACCCCGACCCGGACAGGGAGCTATGGCTACACCTTC; cdr3_aa: CASSTPTRTGSYGYTF
clone_size: NA; v_call: TRBV7-7; j_call: TRBJ2-7; d_call: NA; cdr3_nt: TGTGCCAGCAGCGCCCAGACAGGTAGCTCCTACGAGCAGTACTTC; cdr3_aa: CASSAQTGSSYEQYF
clone_size: few; v_call: TRBV6-2/TRBV6-3; j_call: TRBJ1-4; d_call: NA; cdr3_nt: TGTGCCAGCAGTCCACAGGACGAGAGTGAAAAACTGTTTTTT; cdr3_aa: CASSPQDESEKLFF
clone_size: NA; v_call: TRBV7-2; j_call: TRBJ2-7; d_call: NA; cdr3_nt: TGTGCCAGCAGCCAAGGCGGGTACGAGCAGTACTTC; cdr3_aa: CASSQGGYEQYF
clone_size: NA; v_call: TRBV5-6; j_call: TRBJ2-7; d_call: TRBD2; cdr3_nt: TGTGCCAGCGCCTTACTAGCGGGAATCCACGAGCAGTACTTC; cdr3_aa: CASALLAGIHEQYF
clone_size: NA; v_call: TRBV9; j_call: TRBJ2-3; d_call: NA; cdr3_nt: TGTGCCAGCAGCGCACCGGGACTGGATGATATTACAGATACGCAGTATTTT; cdr3_aa: CASSAPGLDDITDTQYF
clone_size: NA; v_call: TRBV19; j_call: TRBJ2-5; d_call: NA; cdr3_nt: TGTGCCAGTAGTATGCGGGGCGGGGAGACCCAGTACTTC; cdr3_aa: CASSMRGGETQYF
clone_size: NA; v_call: TRBV20-1; j_call: TRBJ2-5; d_call: NA; cdr3_nt: TGCAGTGCTAGTTGGAGGCAAGAGACCCAGTACTTC; cdr3_aa: CSASWRQETQYF
clone_size: NA; v_call: TRBV6-5; j_call: TRBJ1-5; d_call: TRBD1; cdr3_nt: TGTGCCAGCAGTTACTGGACAGGGCTTAGCAATCAGCCCCAGCATTTT; cdr3_aa: CASSYWTGLSNQPQHF
clone_size: NA; v_call: TRBV7-2; j_call: TRBJ2-7; d_call: NA; cdr3_nt: TGTGCCAGCAGCCCTCGTACCTACGAGCAGTACTTC; cdr3_aa: CASSPRTYEQYF
clone_size: NA; v_call: TRBV12-5; j_call: TRBJ1-4; d_call: NA; cdr3_nt: TGTGCTAGTGGTTCAGGGGCAGTAGGTGAAAAACTGTTTTTT; cdr3_aa: CASGSGAVGEKLFF
clone_size: few; v_call: TRBV7-7; j_call: TRBJ2-3; d_call: TRBD2; cdr3_nt: TGTGCTAGCAGCACGGGGGGCGGGAGGAACACAGATACGCAGTATTTT; cdr3_aa: CASSTGGGRNTDTQYF
clone_size: NA; v_call: TRBV2; j_call: TRBJ2-7; d_call: NA; cdr3_nt: TGTGCCAGCAGCCGACTGCAAGTCTACGAGCAGTACTTC; cdr3_aa: CASSRLQVYEQYF
clone_size: NA; v_call: TRBV7-3; j_call: TRBJ2-7; d_call: TRBD2; cdr3_nt: TGTGCCAGCAGAACTAGCGGGACGTACGAGCAGTACTTC; cdr3_aa: CASRTSGTYEQYF
clone_size: NA; v_call: TRBV9; j_call: TRBJ2-2; d_call: NA; cdr3_nt: TGTGCCAGCAGCGTAGAAACAGGGTTAGGGACCGGGGAGCTGTTTTTT; cdr3_aa: CASSVETGLGTGELFF
clone_size: many; v_call: TRBV24-1; j_call: TRBJ1-2; d_call: TRBD1; cdr3_nt: TGTGCCACCAGTGAGGGGGACAGTTATGGCTACACCTTC; cdr3_aa: CATSEGDSYGYTF
clone_size: few; v_call: TRBV2; j_call: TRBJ1-4; d_call: NA; cdr3_nt: TGTGCCAGCAGTGAGGCGGACAGAAATGAAAAACTGTTTTTT; cdr3_aa: CASSEADRNEKLFF
clone_size: NA; v_call: TRBV7-5; j_call: TRBJ1-3; d_call: NA; cdr3_nt: TGTGTCAGAAGCGTCGGGACAGCTTCCTCTGGAAACACCATATATTTT; cdr3_aa: CVRSVGTASSGNTIYF
clone_size: many; v_call: TRBV3-1/TRBV3-2; j_call: TRBJ1-2; d_call: NA; cdr3_nt: TGTGCCAGCAGCCCTTCACAGAAAATCTATGGCTACACCTTC; cdr3_aa: CASSPSQKIYGYTF
clone_size: once; v_call: TRBV9; j_call: TRBJ1-5; d_call: TRBD1; cdr3_nt: TGTGCCAGCAGCGTAGGACAGGGGGCGTATGGCAATCAGCCCCAGCATTTT; cdr3_aa: CASSVGQGAYGNQPQHF
clone_size: few; v_call: TRBV7-2; j_call: TRBJ2-1; d_call: NA; cdr3_nt: TGTGCCAGCACCCTAGAACGGGGAATTACCTACAATGAGCAGTTCTTC; cdr3_aa: CASTLERGITYNEQFF
clone_size: NA; v_call: TRBV6-5; j_call: TRBJ2-5; d_call: NA; cdr3_nt: TGTGCCAGCAGTTACAGCGGAGAGACCCAGTACTTC; cdr3_aa: CASSYSGETQYF
clone_size: NA; v_call: TRBV5-1; j_call: TRBJ1-5; d_call: TRBD1; cdr3_nt: TGCGCCAGCAGCTTAACAGGGGGGGGAGGTCAGCCCCAGCATTTT; cdr3_aa: CASSLTGGGGQPQHF
clone_size: NA; v_call: TRBV15; j_call: TRBJ2-6; d_call: NA; cdr3_nt: TGTGCCACCAGCAGAGCCCGCTCTGGGGCCAACGTCCTGACTTTC; cdr3_aa: CATSRARSGANVLTF
clone_size: NA; v_call: TRBV19; j_call: TRBJ2-1; d_call: TRBD1; cdr3_nt: TGTGCCAGTAGTATAGATAGGACAGGGGCGGATGAGCAGTTCTTC; cdr3_aa: CASSIDRTGADEQFF
clone_size: few; v_call: TRBV19; j_call: TRBJ1-6; d_call: NA; cdr3_nt: TGTGCCAGTAGTACCCCACGTGAGGGCAGGGGTTCACCCCTCCACTTT; cdr3_aa: CASSTPREGRGSPLHF
clone_size: NA; v_call: TRBV11-2; j_call: TRBJ1-1; d_call: NA; cdr3_nt: TGTGCCAGCAGCTTAGAAGGGGTTGGCGCTGAAGCTTTCTTT; cdr3_aa: CASSLEGVGAEAFF